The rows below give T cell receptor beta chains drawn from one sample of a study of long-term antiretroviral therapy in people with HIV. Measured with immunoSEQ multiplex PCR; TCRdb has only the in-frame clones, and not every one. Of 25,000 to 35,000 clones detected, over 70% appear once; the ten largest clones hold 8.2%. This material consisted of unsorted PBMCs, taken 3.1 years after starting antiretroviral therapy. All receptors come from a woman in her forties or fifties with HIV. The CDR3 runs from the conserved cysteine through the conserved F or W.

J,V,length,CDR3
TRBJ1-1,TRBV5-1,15,CASSLVTEGNTEAFF
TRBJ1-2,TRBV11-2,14,CASSLLDEGYGYTF
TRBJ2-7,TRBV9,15,CASSPWTGGRDEQYF
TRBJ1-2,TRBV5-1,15,CASNWGESGNYGYTF
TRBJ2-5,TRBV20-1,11,CSGGLQETQYF
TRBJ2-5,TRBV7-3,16,CASSWGQGGDQETQYF
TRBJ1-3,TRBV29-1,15,CSAVRGDLSGNTIYF
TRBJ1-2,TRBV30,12,CACGQGGYGYTF
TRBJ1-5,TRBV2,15,CASRRGAGADQPQHF
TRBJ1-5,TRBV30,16,CAWRSGKGASNQPQHF
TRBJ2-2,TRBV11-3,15,CASSADRGRTGELFF
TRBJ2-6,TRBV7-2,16,CASSLGTLSGANVLTF
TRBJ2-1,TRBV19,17,CASSISGPSRGYNEQFF
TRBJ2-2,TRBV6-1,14,CASSARPITGELFF
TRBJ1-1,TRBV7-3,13,CASSLTGFAEAFF
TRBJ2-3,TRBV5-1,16,CASSPALAGASDTQYF
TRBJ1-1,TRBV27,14,CASSLDRGATEAFF
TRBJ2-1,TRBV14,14,CASSPLGGYNEQFF
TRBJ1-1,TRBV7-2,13,CASSSRFPPRAFF
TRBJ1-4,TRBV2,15,CASSGGTGANEKLFF
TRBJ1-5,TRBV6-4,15,CASSEYTGGNQPQHF
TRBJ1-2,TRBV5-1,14,CASSLAEGLGGYTF
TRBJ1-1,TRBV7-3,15,CASSPRPGLGTEAFF